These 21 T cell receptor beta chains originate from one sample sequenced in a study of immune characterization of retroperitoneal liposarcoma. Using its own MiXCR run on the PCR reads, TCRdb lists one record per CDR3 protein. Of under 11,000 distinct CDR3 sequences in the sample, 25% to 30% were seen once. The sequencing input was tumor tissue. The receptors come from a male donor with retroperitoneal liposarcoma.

CDR3 in DNA: TGCGCCAGCAGCCAAGATCCCGGAGGATCGTATGGCTACACCTTC. Protein: CASSQDPGGSYGYTF. The rearrangement joins TRBV4-1 to TRBJ1-2, with D unclear. This CDR3 region has 15 residues. Germline values: CDR1 MGHRA, CDR2 YSYEKL. Trimming removed 0 bases at V and 5 bases at J, with 13 bases between.

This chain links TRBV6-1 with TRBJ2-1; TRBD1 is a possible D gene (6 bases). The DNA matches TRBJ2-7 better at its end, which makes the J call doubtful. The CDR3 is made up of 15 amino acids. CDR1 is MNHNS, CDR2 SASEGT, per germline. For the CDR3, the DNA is TGTGCCAGCAGGCCGATCGGACAGAGATCCTACGAGCAGTACTTC. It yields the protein CASRPIGQRSYEQYF.

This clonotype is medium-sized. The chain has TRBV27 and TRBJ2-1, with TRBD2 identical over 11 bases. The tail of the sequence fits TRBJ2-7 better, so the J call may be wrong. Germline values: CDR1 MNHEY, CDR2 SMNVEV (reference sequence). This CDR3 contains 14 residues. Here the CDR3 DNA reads TGTGCCAGCAGCCCCGCACTAGCGGGGGCTGAGCAGTACTTC. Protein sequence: CASSPALAGAEQYF.

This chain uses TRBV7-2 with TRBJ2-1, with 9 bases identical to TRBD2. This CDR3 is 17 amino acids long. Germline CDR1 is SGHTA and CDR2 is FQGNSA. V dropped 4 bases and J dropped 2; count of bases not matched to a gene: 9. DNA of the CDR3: TGTGCCAGCAGCTCGCCACCGAGCGGGAGGACCTACAATGAGCAGTTCTTC. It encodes CASSSPPSGRTYNEQFF.

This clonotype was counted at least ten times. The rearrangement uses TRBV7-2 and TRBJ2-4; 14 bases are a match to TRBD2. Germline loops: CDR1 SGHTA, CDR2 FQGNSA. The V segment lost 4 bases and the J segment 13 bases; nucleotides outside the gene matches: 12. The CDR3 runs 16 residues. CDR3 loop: CASSSGTSGRLNEQYF. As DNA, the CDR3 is TGTGCCAGCAGCTCTGGGACTAGCGGGAGACTCAATGAGCAGTACTTC.

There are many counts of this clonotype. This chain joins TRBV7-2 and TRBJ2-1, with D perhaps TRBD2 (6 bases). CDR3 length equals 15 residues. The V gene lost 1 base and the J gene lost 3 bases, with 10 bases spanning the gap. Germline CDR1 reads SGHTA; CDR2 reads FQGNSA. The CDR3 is CASSLDSGVYNEQFF. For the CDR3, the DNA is TGTGCCAGCAGCTTAGATTCGGGGGTCTACAATGAGCAGTTCTTC.

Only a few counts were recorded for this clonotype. The CDR3 spells CASSLSQGGRTYNEQFF. CDR3 sequence (DNA): TGTGCCAGCAGCTTAAGCCAGGGCGGCCGTACCTACAATGAGCAGTTCTTC. The V and J genes are TRBV7-8 and TRBJ2-1, with D possibly TRBD1 on 5 matching bases. Germline V gene data show CDR1 as SGHVS and CDR2 as FQNEAQ. CDR3 size: 17 residues. V dropped 2 bases and J dropped 2 bases, with 16 bases sitting between them.

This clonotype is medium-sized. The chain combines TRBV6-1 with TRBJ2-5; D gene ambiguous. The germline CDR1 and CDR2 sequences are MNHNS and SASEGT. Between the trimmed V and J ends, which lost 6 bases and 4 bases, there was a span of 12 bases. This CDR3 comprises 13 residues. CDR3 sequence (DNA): TGTGCCAGCAGCTGGGGTATCCGAGAGACCCAGTACTTC. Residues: CASSWGIRETQYF.

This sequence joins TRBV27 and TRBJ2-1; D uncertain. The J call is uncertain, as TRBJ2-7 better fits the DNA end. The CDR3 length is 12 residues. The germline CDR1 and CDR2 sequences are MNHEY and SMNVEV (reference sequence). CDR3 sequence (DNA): TGTGCCAGCAGTTCGTTATACAATGAGCAGTACTTC. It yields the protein CASSSLYNEQYF.

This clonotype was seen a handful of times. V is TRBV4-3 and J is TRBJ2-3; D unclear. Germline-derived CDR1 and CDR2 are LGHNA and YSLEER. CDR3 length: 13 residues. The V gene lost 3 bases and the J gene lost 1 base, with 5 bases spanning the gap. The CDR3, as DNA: TGCGCCAGCAGCCACCCGGGCACAGATACGCAGTATTTT. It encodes CASSHPGTDTQYF.

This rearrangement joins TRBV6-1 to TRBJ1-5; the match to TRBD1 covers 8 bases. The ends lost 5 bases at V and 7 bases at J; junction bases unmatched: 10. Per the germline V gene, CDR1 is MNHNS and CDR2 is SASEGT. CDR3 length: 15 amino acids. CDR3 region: CASSFWDRSRQPQHF. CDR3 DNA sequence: TGTGCCAGCAGTTTCTGGGACAGGTCAAGACAGCCCCAGCATTTT.

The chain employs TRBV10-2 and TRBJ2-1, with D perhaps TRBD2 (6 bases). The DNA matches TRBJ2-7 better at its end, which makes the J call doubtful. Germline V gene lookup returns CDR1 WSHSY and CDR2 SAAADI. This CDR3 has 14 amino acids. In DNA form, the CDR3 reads TGCGCCAGCACCGAGGACTACCCCTCCTACGAGCAGTACTTC. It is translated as CASTEDYPSYEQYF.

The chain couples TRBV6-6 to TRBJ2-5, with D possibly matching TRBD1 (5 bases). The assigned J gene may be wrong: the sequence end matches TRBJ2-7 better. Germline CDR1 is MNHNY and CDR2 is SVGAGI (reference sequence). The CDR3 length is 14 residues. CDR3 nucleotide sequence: TGTGCCAGCAGTTACGGGCAGGGTACCTACGAGCAGTACTTC. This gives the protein CASSYGQGTYEQYF.

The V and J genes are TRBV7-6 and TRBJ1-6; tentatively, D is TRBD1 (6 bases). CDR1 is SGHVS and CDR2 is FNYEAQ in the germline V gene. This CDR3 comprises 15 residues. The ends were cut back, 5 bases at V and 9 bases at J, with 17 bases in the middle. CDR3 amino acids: CASSADGGLGSPLHF. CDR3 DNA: TGTGCCAGCAGCGCGGACGGGGGCCTTGGTTCACCCCTCCACTTT.

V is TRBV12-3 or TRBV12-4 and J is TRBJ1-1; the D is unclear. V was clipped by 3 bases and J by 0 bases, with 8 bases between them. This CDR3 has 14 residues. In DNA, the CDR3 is TGTGCCAGCAGTTTGGTCACTCTGAACACTGAAGCTTTCTTT. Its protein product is CASSLVTLNTEAFF.

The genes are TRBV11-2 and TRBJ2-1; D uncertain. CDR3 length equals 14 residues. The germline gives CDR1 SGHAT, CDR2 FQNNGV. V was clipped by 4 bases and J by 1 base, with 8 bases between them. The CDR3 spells CASSSLISYNEQFF. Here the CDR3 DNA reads TGTGCCAGCAGCTCCCTAATATCCTACAATGAGCAGTTCTTC.

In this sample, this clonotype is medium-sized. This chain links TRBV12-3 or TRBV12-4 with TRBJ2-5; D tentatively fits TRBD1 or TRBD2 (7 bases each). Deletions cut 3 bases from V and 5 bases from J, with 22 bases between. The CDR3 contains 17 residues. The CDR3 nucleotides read TGTGCCAGCAGTTTGGTTCAGGGGGGGACCTTAGGGGAGACCCAGTACTTC. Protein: CASSLVQGGTLGETQYF.

Written as DNA, the CDR3 is TGTGCCAGCAGTAACGACTGGGCGCTCAACTACGAGCAGTACTTC. Its translation: CASSNDWALNYEQYF. The chain has TRBV7-4 and TRBJ2-5; D not certain. TRBJ2-7 matches the DNA end more closely, so the J call is doubtful. The length of the CDR3 is 15 residues. CDR1 and CDR2 from the germline V gene are SGHVT and SQSDAQ.

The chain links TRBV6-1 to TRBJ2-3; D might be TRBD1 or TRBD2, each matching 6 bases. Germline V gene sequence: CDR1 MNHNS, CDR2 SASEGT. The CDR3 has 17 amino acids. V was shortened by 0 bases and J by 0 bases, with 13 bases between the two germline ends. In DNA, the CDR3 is TGTGCCAGCAGTGAAGCGCGGACGGGGGCTAGCACAGATACGCAGTATTTT. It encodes CASSEARTGASTDTQYF.

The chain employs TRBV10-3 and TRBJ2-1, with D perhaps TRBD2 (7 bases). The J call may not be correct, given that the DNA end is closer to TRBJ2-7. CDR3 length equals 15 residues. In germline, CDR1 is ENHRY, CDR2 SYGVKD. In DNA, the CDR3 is TGTGCCATCAGTGGGGACATGGGAGGGTCCTACGAGCAGTACTTC. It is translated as CAISGDMGGSYEQYF.

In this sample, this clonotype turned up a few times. The CDR3 bases are TGTGCCAGCAACCAAAATGAGCAGTACTTC. Protein: CASNQNEQYF. The V call is TRBV7-2, the J call TRBJ2-4; no firm D call. The CDR3 has 10 amino acids. Germline CDR1 reads SGHTA; CDR2 reads FQGNSA. Trimming removed 7 bases from V and 13 bases from J, with 11 bases in between.